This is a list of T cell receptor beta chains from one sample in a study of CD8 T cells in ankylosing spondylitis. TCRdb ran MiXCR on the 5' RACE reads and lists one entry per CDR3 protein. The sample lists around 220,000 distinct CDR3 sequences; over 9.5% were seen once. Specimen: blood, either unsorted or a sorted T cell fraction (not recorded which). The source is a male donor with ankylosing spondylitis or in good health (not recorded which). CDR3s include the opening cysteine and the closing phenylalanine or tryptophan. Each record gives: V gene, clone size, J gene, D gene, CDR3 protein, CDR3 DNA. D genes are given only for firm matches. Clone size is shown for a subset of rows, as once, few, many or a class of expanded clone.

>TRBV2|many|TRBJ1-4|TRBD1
CASNLQGMNEKLFF
TGTGCCAGCAATTTACAGGGGATGAATGAAAAACTGTTTTTT
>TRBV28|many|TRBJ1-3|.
CASTKSGAGNTIYF
TGTGCCAGCACAAAGTCGGGGGCTGGAAACACCATATATTTT
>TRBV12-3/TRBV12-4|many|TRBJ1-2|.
CASSDQGTKIYGYTF
TGTGCCAGCAGCGACCAGGGGACTAAGATCTATGGCTACACCTTC
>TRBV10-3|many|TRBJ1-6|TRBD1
CAISLGTGDGNSPLHF
TGTGCCATCAGTCTCGGGACAGGGGACGGTAATTCACCCCTCCACTTT
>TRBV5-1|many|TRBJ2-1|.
CASSLIGGPNEQFF
TGCGCCAGCAGCTTGATAGGGGGGCCGAATGAGCAGTTCTTC
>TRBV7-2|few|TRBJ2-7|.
CASSGDGYEQYF
TGTGCCAGCAGCGGGGACGGCTACGAGCAGTACTTC
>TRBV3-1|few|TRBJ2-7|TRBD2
CASSRRTSPLYEQYF
TGTGCCAGCAGTCGTAGGACTAGCCCCCTCTACGAGCAGTACTTC
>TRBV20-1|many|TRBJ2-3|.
CSASTSKASGTDTQYF
TGCAGTGCTAGTACGAGCAAGGCTAGCGGCACAGATACGCAGTATTTT
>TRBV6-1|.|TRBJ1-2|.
CASRSAQGLGVSYTF
TGTGCCAGCAGGTCCGCCCAAGGTTTAGGCGTCAGCTACACCTTC
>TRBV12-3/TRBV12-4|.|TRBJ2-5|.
CASGPRGVDETQYF
TGTGCCAGCGGCCCAAGGGGAGTCGACGAGACCCAGTACTTC
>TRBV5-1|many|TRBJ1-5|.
CASSLGVNQPQHF
TGCGCCAGCAGCTTGGGCGTCAATCAGCCCCAGCATTTT
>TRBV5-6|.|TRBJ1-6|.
CASSLPVSNNSPLHF
TGTGCCAGCAGCTTGCCGGTCTCGAATAATTCACCCCTCCACTTT
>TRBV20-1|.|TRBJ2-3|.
CSARPSGVGTDTQYF
TGCAGTGCTAGACCGTCGGGGGTGGGAACAGATACGCAGTATTTT
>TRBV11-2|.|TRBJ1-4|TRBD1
CASSPNRLLGTGREKLFF
TGTGCCAGCAGCCCCAACCGGTTATTGGGGACAGGGCGAGAAAAACTGTTTTTT
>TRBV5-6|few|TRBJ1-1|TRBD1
CASSLYGTGGESDAFF
TGTGCCAGCAGCTTGTATGGGACAGGGGGCGAATCGGATGCTTTCTTT
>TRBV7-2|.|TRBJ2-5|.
CASSLSRPQETQYF
TGTGCCAGCAGCTTAAGCCGGCCCCAAGAGACCCAGTACTTC
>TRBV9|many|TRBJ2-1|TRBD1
CASSVGTGTGGLSYNEQFF
TGTGCCAGCAGCGTAGGAACTGGGACAGGGGGCCTCTCCTACAATGAGCAGTTCTTC
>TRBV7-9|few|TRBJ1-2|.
CASSLAGLNYGYTF
TGTGCCAGCAGCTTAGCCGGACTGAACTATGGCTACACCTTC
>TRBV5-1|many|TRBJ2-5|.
CASSLVVETQYF
TGCGCCAGCAGCTTGGTCGTGGAGACCCAGTACTTC
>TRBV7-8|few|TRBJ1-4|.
CASSTSREKLFF
TGTGCCAGCAGCACATCGAGGGAAAAACTGTTTTTT
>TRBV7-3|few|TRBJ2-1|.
CASAQRSSYNEQFF
TGTGCCAGCGCGCAACGAAGCTCCTACAATGAGCAGTTCTTC
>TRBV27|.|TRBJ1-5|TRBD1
CASSLYRGQGQPQHF
TGTGCCAGCAGTTTATACAGGGGGCAGGGTCAGCCCCAGCATTTT
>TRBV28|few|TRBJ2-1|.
CASIGPGFTIYNEQFF
TGTGCCAGCATTGGCCCGGGTTTCACCATATACAATGAGCAGTTCTTC
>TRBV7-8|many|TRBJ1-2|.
CASSLEENLYGYTF
TGTGCCAGCAGCTTAGAAGAGAATTTATATGGCTACACCTTC
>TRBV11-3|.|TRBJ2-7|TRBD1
CASSLEGTGVYEQYF
TGTGCCAGCAGCTTAGAAGGGACAGGGGTCTACGAGCAGTACTTC
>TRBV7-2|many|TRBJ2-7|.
CASSSGPSYEQYF
TGTGCCAGCAGCTCAGGGCCCTCCTACGAGCAGTACTTC
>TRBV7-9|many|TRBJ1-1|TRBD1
CASSQTGVGTEAFF
TGTGCCAGCTCTCAAACAGGGGTTGGCACTGAAGCTTTCTTT
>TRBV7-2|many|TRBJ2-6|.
CASSLLTLSGANVLTF
TGTGCCAGCAGCCTTTTGACACTCTCTGGGGCCAACGTCCTGACTTTC
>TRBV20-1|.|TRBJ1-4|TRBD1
CSARERQGINEKLFF
TGCAGTGCTAGAGAAAGACAGGGGATAAATGAAAAACTGTTTTTT
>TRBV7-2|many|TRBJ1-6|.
CASSLAGGYNSPLHF
TGTGCCAGCAGCTTAGCAGGGGGCTATAATTCACCCCTCCACTTT
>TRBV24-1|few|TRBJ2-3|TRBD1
CATSDPAGGGTDTQYF
TGTGCCACCAGTGATCCCGCAGGGGGCGGCACAGATACGCAGTATTTT
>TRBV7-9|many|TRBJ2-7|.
CASSHGTNYEQYF
TGTGCCAGCAGCCACGGGACAAACTACGAGCAGTACTTC
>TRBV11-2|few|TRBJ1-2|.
CASSLASAANYGYTF
TGTGCCAGCAGCTTAGCGTCAGCCGCTAACTATGGCTACACCTTC
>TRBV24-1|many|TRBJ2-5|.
CATSVGEEEQETQYF
TGTGCCACCAGTGTGGGCGAAGAAGAGCAAGAGACCCAGTACTTC
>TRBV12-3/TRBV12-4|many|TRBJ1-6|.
CASSQRVGPLHF
TGTGCCAGCAGTCAAAGGGTAGGACCCCTCCACTTT
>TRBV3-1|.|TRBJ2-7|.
CASSPSGSGTYEQYF
TGTGCCAGCAGCCCTTCAGGGTCAGGGACCTACGAGCAGTACTTC
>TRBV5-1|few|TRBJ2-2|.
CASSLDPGRSETGELFF
TGCGCCAGCAGCTTGGATCCAGGGCGGAGTGAAACCGGGGAGCTGTTTTTT
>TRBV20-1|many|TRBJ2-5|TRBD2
CSASPWTSGGQETQYF
TGCAGTGCTAGCCCTTGGACTAGCGGGGGTCAAGAGACCCAGTACTTC
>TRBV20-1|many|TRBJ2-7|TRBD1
CSARDSGQGSYEQYF
TGCAGTGCTAGAGATTCTGGACAGGGCTCCTACGAGCAGTACTTC
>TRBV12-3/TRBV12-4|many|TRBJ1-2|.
CASSFSGALGYTF
TGTGCCAGCAGTTTCTCTGGGGCACTGGGCTACACCTTC
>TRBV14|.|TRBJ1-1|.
CASSLLGEAEAFF
TGTGCCAGCAGCCTCCTTGGGGAGGCTGAAGCTTTCTTT
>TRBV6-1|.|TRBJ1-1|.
CASSTLVGTEAFF
TGTGCCAGCAGTACACTGGTCGGCACTGAAGCTTTCTTT
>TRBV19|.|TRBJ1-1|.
CATFRKTTEAFF
TGTGCCACCTTCCGTAAGACCACTGAAGCTTTCTTT
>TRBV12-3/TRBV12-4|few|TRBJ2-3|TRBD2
CASSSLTSGGRHSTPDTQYF
TGTGCCAGCAGTTCGCTGACTAGCGGGGGACGCCATTCCACCCCAGATACGCAGTATTTT
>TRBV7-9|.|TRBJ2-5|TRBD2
CASSLRSSGGGETQYF
TGTGCCAGCAGCTTAAGGTCCAGCGGGGGAGGAGAGACCCAGTACTTC
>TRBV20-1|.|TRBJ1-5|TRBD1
CSATGGPQPQHF
TGCAGTGCCACAGGGGGCCCTCAGCCCCAGCATTTT
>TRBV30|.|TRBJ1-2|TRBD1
CAWGTGKNGYTF
TGTGCCTGGGGGACAGGGAAAAATGGCTACACCTTC
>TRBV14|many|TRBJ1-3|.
CASSQRGFLAGNTIYF
TGTGCCAGCAGCCAAAGGGGGTTCCTCGCCGGAAACACCATATATTTT
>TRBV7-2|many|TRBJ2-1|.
CASRRVGLNEQFF
TGTGCCAGCAGACGGGTGGGGTTGAATGAGCAGTTCTTC
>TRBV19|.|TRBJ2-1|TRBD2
CASSAGLAGEQFF
TGTGCCAGTAGTGCTGGACTAGCGGGGGAGCAGTTCTTC
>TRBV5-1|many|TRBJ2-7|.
CASSFQGPPDYEQYF
TGCGCCAGCAGCTTCCAGGGGCCGCCAGACTACGAGCAGTACTTC
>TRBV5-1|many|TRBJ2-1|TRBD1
CASSVGQGNNEQFF
TGCGCCAGCAGCGTGGGACAGGGAAATAATGAGCAGTTCTTC
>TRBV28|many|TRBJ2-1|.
CASTPSGEQFF
TGTGCCAGCACACCGTCCGGTGAGCAGTTCTTC
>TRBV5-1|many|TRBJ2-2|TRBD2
CASSDRGIRGVNTGELFF
TGCGCCAGCAGCGACCGAGGCATACGGGGGGTGAACACCGGGGAGCTGTTTTTT
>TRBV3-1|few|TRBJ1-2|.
CASSQDNRANYGYTF
TGTGCCAGCAGCCAAGATAACAGAGCTAACTATGGCTACACCTTC
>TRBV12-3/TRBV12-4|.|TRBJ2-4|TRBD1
CASRTGTGGLGNIQYF
TGTGCCAGCAGAACCGGGACAGGGGGCCTCGGAAACATTCAGTACTTC
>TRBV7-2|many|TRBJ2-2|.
CASSFPSGASNTGELFF
TGTGCCAGCAGCTTCCCGTCAGGGGCCTCTAACACCGGGGAGCTGTTTTTT
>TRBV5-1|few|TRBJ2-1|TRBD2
CASSPRTSGGATDEQFF
TGCGCCAGCAGCCCCCGGACTAGCGGGGGGGCTACGGATGAGCAGTTCTTC
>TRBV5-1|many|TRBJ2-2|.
CASSLLTFVPQAGELFF
TGCGCCAGCAGCTTACTGACGTTCGTGCCCCAGGCCGGGGAGCTGTTTTTT